This TCR beta chain is from a study of TIL therapy for anti-PD-1-resistant metastatic lung cancer. CDR3 length: 14 amino acids. V gave up 5 bases and J gave up 4 bases, with 15 bases separating them. CDR1 SGHRS and CDR2 YFSETQ come from the germline V gene. This was the immunoSEQ v3 assay. The table came from immunoSEQ multiplex PCR; TCRdb's copy has only in-frame clones and leaves some out. Among 45,000 to 60,000 clones listed, 79% were seen once. Time point specified: pre-treatment sample, taken before nivolumab and TIL therapy. This clonotype was sampled from a woman aged 25-85 years with non-small cell lung cancer. V gene TRBV5-1 combines with J gene TRBJ1-2, with D possibly being TRBD1 (6 bases). Sequenced here: blood, sampled at baseline. The CDR3 protein is CASRPGGDIYGYTF. The DNA for the CDR3 is TGCGCCAGCAGACCCGGCGGGGACATCTATGGCTACACCTTC.